This is a list of T cell receptor beta chains from one sample in a study of CD8+CD57+ T cells in acquired aplastic anemia. Using its own MiXCR run on the reads, TCRdb lists one record per CDR3 protein. The sample includes some 150,000 distinct CDR3 sequences, 47% of them seen just once. The material sequenced was sorted CD4+, CD8+, or CD8+CD57+ T cells (not recorded which) from PBMCs. The receptor set was obtained from a human donor with aplastic anemia. The CDR3 runs from the conserved cysteine through the conserved F or W. A D gene is named only where the DNA matches it firmly. Where a row states a size, it is once, few, many or the class of an expanded clone; other rows omit it.

CDR3aa: CASSPLGQGYQPQHF
CDR3nt: TGTGCCAGCAGTCCCTTGGGACAGGGATATCAGCCCCAGCATTTT
v_gene: TRBV27
abundance: .
d_gene: TRBD1
j_gene: TRBJ1-5

CDR3aa: CATHRGLHSNQPQHF
CDR3nt: TGTGCCACCCACAGGGGGCTGCATAGCAATCAGCCCCAGCATTTT
v_gene: TRBV19
abundance: .
d_gene: TRBD1
j_gene: TRBJ1-5

CDR3aa: CSETLGLAGTYEQYF
CDR3nt: TGCAGTGAAACCCTGGGACTAGCGGGAACCTACGAGCAGTACTTC
v_gene: TRBV20-1
abundance: .
d_gene: TRBD2
j_gene: TRBJ2-7

CDR3aa: CASTPLGTSGTDTQYF
CDR3nt: TGTGCCAGCACCCCTCTCGGGACTAGCGGCACAGATACGCAGTATTTT
v_gene: TRBV14
abundance: .
d_gene: TRBD2
j_gene: TRBJ2-3

CDR3aa: CASSQDQGGVETQYF
CDR3nt: TGTGCCAGCAGCCAAGATCAGGGGGGAGTAGAGACCCAGTACTTC
v_gene: TRBV4-2
abundance: many
d_gene: .
j_gene: TRBJ2-5

CDR3aa: CASSLLSGTYGDGYTF
CDR3nt: TGTGCCAGCAGCTTACTCTCAGGGACCTACGGAGATGGCTACACCTTC
v_gene: TRBV7-3
abundance: .
d_gene: .
j_gene: TRBJ1-2

CDR3aa: CASSPLATYEQYF
CDR3nt: TGTGCCAGCAGCCCCCTAGCAACCTACGAGCAGTACTTC
v_gene: TRBV7-9
abundance: .
d_gene: .
j_gene: TRBJ2-7

CDR3aa: CASTEPGQGHYGYTF
CDR3nt: TGTGCCAGTACAGAACCGGGACAGGGGCACTATGGCTACACCTTC
v_gene: TRBV19
abundance: .
d_gene: TRBD1
j_gene: TRBJ1-2

CDR3aa: CASSLGGYYNEQFF
CDR3nt: TGCGCCAGCAGCTTGGGGGGCTACTACAATGAGCAGTTCTTC
v_gene: TRBV5-1
abundance: many
d_gene: .
j_gene: TRBJ2-1

CDR3aa: CASSVDSSGGRREQFF
CDR3nt: TGTGCCAGCAGCGTAGACTCTAGCGGGGGGCGAAGGGAGCAGTTCTTC
v_gene: TRBV9
abundance: many
d_gene: TRBD2
j_gene: TRBJ2-1

CDR3aa: CASGNSGNTIYF
CDR3nt: TGTGCCAGCGGCAACTCTGGAAACACCATATATTTT
v_gene: TRBV7-2
abundance: .
d_gene: .
j_gene: TRBJ1-3

CDR3aa: CASSSGQGSTNEKLFF
CDR3nt: TGCGCCAGCAGCTCAGGACAGGGTAGCACTAATGAAAAACTGTTTTTT
v_gene: TRBV5-1
abundance: many
d_gene: TRBD1
j_gene: TRBJ1-4

CDR3aa: CASRHTGYEAFF
CDR3nt: TGTGCCAGTCGACACACAGGGTATGAAGCTTTCTTT
v_gene: TRBV19
abundance: .
d_gene: .
j_gene: TRBJ1-1

CDR3aa: CASSDRWDGDEKLFF
CDR3nt: TGTGCCAGCAGTGATAGATGGGACGGGGATGAAAAACTGTTTTTT
v_gene: TRBV2
abundance: .
d_gene: .
j_gene: TRBJ1-4

CDR3aa: CASSSSSGITYEQYF
CDR3nt: TGTGCCAGCAGCTCATCTAGCGGGATAACCTACGAGCAGTACTTC
v_gene: TRBV5-4
abundance: .
d_gene: TRBD2
j_gene: TRBJ2-7

CDR3aa: CATKGGRQETQYF
CDR3nt: TGTGCCACCAAGGGTGGTCGCCAAGAGACCCAGTACTTC
v_gene: TRBV2
abundance: .
d_gene: .
j_gene: TRBJ2-5

CDR3aa: CASSPQGRTIYF
CDR3nt: TGTGCCAGCAGCCCACAGGGGAGGACCATATATTTT
v_gene: TRBV4-2
abundance: many
d_gene: TRBD1
j_gene: TRBJ1-3

CDR3aa: CASSYPDWGAGNTDTQYF
CDR3nt: TGTGCCAGCAGTTACCCCGATTGGGGGGCGGGAAACACAGATACGCAGTATTTT
v_gene: TRBV6-2/TRBV6-3
abundance: .
d_gene: .
j_gene: TRBJ2-3

CDR3aa: CSGAVSTDTQYF
CDR3nt: TGCAGCGGGGCAGTCAGCACAGATACGCAGTATTTT
v_gene: TRBV29-1
abundance: once
d_gene: .
j_gene: TRBJ2-3

CDR3aa: CASSQAGGETQYF
CDR3nt: TGCGCCAGCAGCCAAGCGGGGGGAGAGACCCAGTACTTC
v_gene: TRBV4-1
abundance: many
d_gene: TRBD2
j_gene: TRBJ2-5

CDR3aa: CASSMSLSSNQPQHF
CDR3nt: TGTGCCAGTAGTATGTCACTTAGTAGCAATCAGCCCCAGCATTTT
v_gene: TRBV19
abundance: many
d_gene: .
j_gene: TRBJ1-5

CDR3aa: CASSIGEGGLTGYTF
CDR3nt: TGTGCCAGTAGTATAGGCGAAGGGGGCCTCACTGGCTACACCTTC
v_gene: TRBV19
abundance: .
d_gene: TRBD1
j_gene: TRBJ1-2

CDR3aa: CASSRGTGANNYGYAF
CDR3nt: TGTGCCAGCAGCCGCGGGACAGGAGCTAACAATTATGGCTACGCCTTC
v_gene: TRBV3-1
abundance: .
d_gene: TRBD1
j_gene: TRBJ1-2

CDR3aa: CAISEGRETYEQYF
CDR3nt: TGTGCCATCAGTGAAGGCAGAGAAACTTACGAGCAGTACTTC
v_gene: TRBV10-3
abundance: .
d_gene: .
j_gene: TRBJ2-7

CDR3aa: CASSMAVYNEQFF
CDR3nt: TGTGCCAGTAGTATGGCCGTGTACAATGAGCAGTTCTTC
v_gene: TRBV19
abundance: once
d_gene: .
j_gene: TRBJ2-1

CDR3aa: CATSDLAQYF
CDR3nt: TGTGCCACCAGTGATTTAGCGCAGTATTTT
v_gene: TRBV24-1
abundance: many
d_gene: .
j_gene: TRBJ2-3

CDR3aa: CASSHRDRGLNTEAFF
CDR3nt: TGTGCCAGCAGCCACCGGGACAGGGGATTGAACACTGAAGCTTTCTTT
v_gene: TRBV11-1
abundance: .
d_gene: TRBD1
j_gene: TRBJ1-1

CDR3aa: CASNARQGANTEAFF
CDR3nt: TGTGCCAGCAACGCCAGACAGGGTGCGAACACTGAAGCTTTCTTT
v_gene: TRBV11-1
abundance: .
d_gene: TRBD1
j_gene: TRBJ1-1